This T cell receptor (beta chain) was sequenced during a study of T cells after yellow fever vaccination. This CDR3 has 14 amino acids. CDR1 SNHLY and CDR2 FYNNEI come from the germline V gene. V gave up 2 bases and J gave up 8 bases, with 12 bases separating them. TCRdb processed the 5' RACE reads anew with MiXCR; each CDR3 protein has one entry. The table lists more than 300,000 distinct CDR3 sequences, about 11% of them singletons. This clonotype was obtained from a man aged 18 to 29 who received the YFV17D yellow fever vaccine. The J gene is TRBJ1-4, the V gene TRBV2; D might be TRBD1 (6 bases). This sample comprised CD4+ T cells sorted from PBMCs, obtained 45 days after the yellow fever booster vaccination. The CDR3 spells CASSERQGKEKLFF. The CDR3 DNA follows: TGTGCCAGCAGTGAACGGCAGGGGAAGGAAAAACTGTTTTTT.